This T cell receptor (beta chain) was sequenced in a study of vaccination and CD4 T cells after COVID-19. The CDR3 is 12 amino acids. Germline V gene data show CDR1 as DFQATT and CDR2 as SNEGSKA (reference sequence). The treatment: approximately 9-day PBMC culture with coronavirus spike peptide pools or control peptides (ViraFEST assay). ViraFEST enlarged antigen-specific T cell populations with peptide pools and afterwards sequenced TCRs. Findings of the study overall: Going from approximately 21 to 40, median SARS-CoV-2-reactive clonotypes did not rise significantly. It was found that, in convalescent patients, 304 of 307 vaccine-specific clones were spike mono-reactive.

The Oncomine TCR Beta short-read assay was what sequenced the DNA obtained from cultured CD4+ T cells. Someone extracted genomic DNA from cultured CD4+ T cells. TCRdb processed the PCR reads anew with MiXCR; each CDR3 protein has one entry. The sample carries approximately 11,000 distinct CDR3 sequences, around 40% recorded once. This clonotype was found a few times. Its antigen remains unidentified. The receptor's source is a human donor who had recovered from COVID-19. The gene calls are TRBV20-1 and TRBJ2-3; either TRBD1 or TRBD2 may supply D (5 bases each). Sequencing was performed on CD4+ T cells from blood, cultured in vitro. In DNA, the CDR3 is TGCGGGGCGAAGAGAGGGCCAGATACGCAGTATTTT. Amino acid sequence: CGAKRGPDTQYF.